This is a list of T cell receptor beta chains from one sample in a study of cytomegalovirus exposure and HLA in healthy donors. TCRdb's table, derived via immunoSEQ multiplex PCR, lists solely in-frame clones and lacks some. Found here are 140,000 or so clones, roughly 65% of them singletons; the top ten hold more than 4%. The sample comprised PBMCs. These receptors were taken from a man between 60 and 70 years old in good health and CMV-seronegative. Each CDR3 is given with its conserved first and last residue. A D gene is named only where the DNA matches it firmly. Some rows have no size entry. The others give once, few or many, or a class for an expanded clone.

clone size	V gene	J gene	D gene	CDR3 protein	CDR3 DNA
few	TRBV5-1	TRBJ1-4	TRBD1	CASSLGTGTEKLFF	TGCGCCAGCAGCTTGGGGACAGGGACTGAAAAACTGTTTTTT
NA	TRBV7-8	TRBJ1-1	TRBD1	CASRAGTGGNTEAFF	TGTGCCAGCAGAGCCGGGACAGGTGGGAACACTGAAGCTTTCTTT
NA	TRBV10-3	TRBJ1-2	NA	CAIPDSLGYTF	TGTGCCATTCCGGACTCCCTCGGCTACACCTTC
NA	TRBV29-1	TRBJ2-1	TRBD2	CSVLAGEGSYNEQFF	TGCAGCGTTCTAGCGGGAGAGGGGTCTTACAATGAGCAGTTCTTC
once	TRBV7-9	TRBJ2-1	TRBD1	CASSLVGRGRSPWRFF	TGTGCCAGCAGCTTAGTAGGCAGGGGGCGTTCCCCTTGGAGGTTCTTC
NA	TRBV7-6	TRBJ2-3	TRBD2	CASSLAPAGAGTDTQYF	TGTGCCAGCAGCTTAGCGCCGGCGGGAGCGGGCACAGATACGCAGTATTTT
NA	TRBV4-2	TRBJ2-1	NA	CASSQDMRSEQFF	TGTGCCAGCAGCCAAGATATGAGGAGTGAGCAGTTCTTC
NA	TRBV28	TRBJ1-4	TRBD1	CASSPQGATEKLFF	TGTGCCAGCAGTCCTCAGGGGGCGACCGAAAAACTGTTTTTT
once	TRBV11-1	TRBJ1-1	TRBD1	CASSTAGGKNTEAFF	TGTGCCAGCAGCACCGCAGGGGGAAAGAACACTGAAGCTTTCTTT
NA	TRBV30	TRBJ1-3	NA	CALQGVTGNTIYF	TGTGCCTTACAGGGAGTCACTGGAAACACCATATATTTT
NA	TRBV28	TRBJ1-1	NA	CASPRPGLAFF	TGTGCCAGCCCCAGGCCAGGGTTGGCTTTCTTT
NA	TRBV6-1	TRBJ2-7	NA	CASSEAQAVEQYF	TGTGCCAGCAGTGAAGCGCAGGCCGTCGAGCAGTACTTC
NA	TRBV4-1	TRBJ2-7	TRBD2	CASSQDSSGGSYEQYF	TGCGCCAGCAGCCAAGATTCAAGCGGGGGCTCCTACGAGCAGTACTTC
NA	TRBV18	TRBJ2-1	NA	CASSPLRIDEQFF	TGTGCCAGCTCACCATTGAGGATCGATGAGCAGTTCTTC
NA	TRBV6-4	TRBJ2-1	TRBD2	CASSPIGLAGTTGEQFF	TGTGCCAGCAGTCCCATCGGACTAGCGGGAACGACTGGGGAGCAGTTCTTC
few	TRBV9	TRBJ1-1	TRBD1	CASSVSTGTGVLNTEAFF	TGTGCCAGCAGCGTATCCACCGGGACAGGGGTTTTGAACACTGAAGCTTTCTTT
NA	TRBV15	TRBJ2-7	NA	CATSREGEVYEQYF	TGTGCCACCAGCAGAGAAGGGGAGGTCTACGAGCAGTACTTC
NA	TRBV2	TRBJ2-3	NA	CASTPHVPLSTDTQYF	TGTGCCAGCACCCCACACGTCCCCTTAAGCACAGATACGCAGTATTTT
NA	TRBV23-1	TRBJ2-1	TRBD2	CASSSAGCYNEQFF	TGCGCCAGCAGTTCAGCGGGGTGTTACAATGAGCAGTTCTTC
NA	TRBV5-1	TRBJ2-1	NA	CASSLAGPYNEQFF	TGCGCCAGCAGCTTGGCAGGGCCCTACAATGAGCAGTTCTTC
NA	TRBV9	TRBJ2-2	TRBD2	CASSGTSGQGGELFF	TGTGCCAGTTCGGGGACTAGCGGGCAGGGGGGGGAGCTGTTTTTT
NA	TRBV19	TRBJ1-4	NA	CASQAVRGEKLFF	TGTGCCAGTCAAGCAGTCAGGGGTGAAAAACTGTTTTTT
NA	TRBV28	TRBJ1-4	NA	CASSRLTGNEKLFF	TGTGCCAGCAGTCGCTTGACAGGAAATGAAAAACTGTTTTTT
NA	TRBV29-1	TRBJ2-1	TRBD2	CSVGRGLAGNLDNEQFF	TGCAGCGTTGGAAGAGGACTAGCGGGAAATTTGGACAATGAGCAGTTCTTC
NA	TRBV7-9	TRBJ1-5	NA	CSSTIGTNQPQHF	TGTTCCAGCACCATTGGGACAAATCAGCCCCAGCATTTT
few	TRBV5-4	TRBJ2-5	TRBD1	CASSLQGSSETQYF	TGTGCCAGCAGCCTACAGGGGTCTTCGGAGACCCAGTACTTC
NA	TRBV4-3	TRBJ2-6	NA	CASSQVSGTGANVLTF	TGCGCCAGCAGCCAAGTCTCCGGGACTGGGGCCAACGTCCTGACTTTC
NA	TRBV7-9	TRBJ1-6	TRBD1	CASSLGGTGEKSPLHF	TGTGCCAGCAGCTTAGGGGGGACAGGGGAAAAGTCACCCCTCCACTTT
NA	TRBV9	TRBJ2-2	TRBD1	CASSVEAGGATTGELFF	TGTGCCAGCAGCGTAGAGGCAGGGGGCGCGACCACCGGGGAGCTGTTTTTT
NA	TRBV5-6	TRBJ2-7	NA	CASSFKGGKYEQYF	TGTGCCAGCAGCTTTAAGGGGGGGAAATACGAGCAGTACTTC
NA	TRBV6-5	TRBJ2-7	NA	CASSRTGYSSYEQYF	TGTGCCAGCAGTAGAACAGGGTATAGCTCCTACGAGCAGTACTTC
NA	TRBV7-6	TRBJ1-4	TRBD1	CASAVGDRVVEKLFF	TGTGCCAGCGCGGTCGGAGACAGGGTGGTTGAAAAACTGTTTTTT
NA	TRBV28	TRBJ1-1	NA	CASSSGRQGLNTEAFF	TGTGCCAGCAGTTCCGGCCGTCAGGGTCTGAACACTGAAGCTTTCTTT
NA	TRBV30	TRBJ2-7	NA	CAFLSGEISYERYF	TGTGCCTTCCTATCAGGGGAGATCTCCTACGAGCGGTACTTC
NA	TRBV28	TRBJ1-2	NA	CASSLLRGSGGYTF	TGTGCCAGCAGTTTACTCAGGGGATCTGGTGGCTACACCTTC
NA	TRBV29-1	TRBJ2-5	TRBD2	CSVEGVLAGARSQETQYF	TGCAGCGTTGAAGGGGTCCTAGCGGGAGCCAGGAGTCAAGAGACCCAGTACTTC
NA	TRBV27	TRBJ2-1	TRBD2	CASSALAGRYNEQFF	TGTGCCAGCAGTGCACTAGCGGGTCGCTACAATGAGCAGTTCTTC
NA	TRBV5-6	TRBJ1-5	NA	CASNQGNQPQHF	TGTGCCAGCAACCAGGGGAATCAGCCCCAGCATTTT
once	TRBV4-2	TRBJ2-7	TRBD1	CASSQDTGDAGEQYF	TGTGCCAGCAGCCAAGACACAGGGGACGCGGGTGAGCAGTACTTC
NA	TRBV28	TRBJ2-7	TRBD2	CAILAGGGYEQYF	TGTGCCATACTAGCGGGCGGGGGCTACGAGCAGTACTTC
few	TRBV18	TRBJ2-1	TRBD1	CASSPLGHRGDNEQFF	TGTGCCAGCTCACCCCTCGGGCACAGGGGGGACAATGAGCAGTTCTTC
NA	TRBV9	TRBJ2-1	TRBD1	CASSALRGPNYNEQFF	TGTGCCAGCAGCGCCCTCAGGGGGCCAAACTACAATGAGCAGTTCTTC
NA	TRBV7-3	TRBJ2-1	NA	CASSLRGNEQFF	TGTGCCAGCAGCTTACGGGGCAATGAGCAGTTCTTC
NA	TRBV6-6	TRBJ2-7	NA	CASSSRGHEQYF	TGTGCCAGCTCCTCGCGGGGGCACGAGCAGTACTTC
NA	TRBV14	TRBJ2-3	TRBD1	CASSQVRDRGDTQYF	TGTGCCAGCAGCCAAGTTCGGGACAGGGGTGATACGCAGTATTTT
once	TRBV6-6	TRBJ2-5	TRBD2	CASSFPQSSGRETQYF	TGTGCCAGCAGTTTCCCCCAGTCTAGCGGGAGAGAGACCCAGTACTTC